This TCR beta chain was sequenced in a study of CXCR3-negative and CXCR3-positive naive CD8 T cells. Study results and limitations: CXCR3-positive naive cells had more hydrophobic TRB CDR3s than CXCR3-negative naive cells. In naive cells, CXCR3-negative and CXCR3-positive subsets had similar TRBV-TRBJ usage; memory cells differed. Comparably high diversity was seen in both naive subsets, and much lower diversity in memory CD8+ cells.

To note about this clonotype: Its antigen is unknown.

Each CD8+ T cell subset was flow-sorted in triplicate. Every sort contained 250,000 to 300,000 cells. A CD45RO-CCR7+CD27+CD95- profile was what naive CD8+ T cells displayed. Through 5' RACE with UMI labels, the TRB cDNA libraries were prepared. TCRdb derives one entry per CDR3 protein from the 5' RACE reads, leaving out DNA. The sample includes over 70,000 distinct CDR3 sequences. CDR1 is SGHTA, CDR2 FQGTGA, per germline. This CDR3 region has 16 residues. The TCR comes from a human donor in good health. Some clones in this sample may be carry-over from other donors' samples. The rearrangement joins TRBV7-3 to TRBJ2-3. The specimen was naive CXCR3+ CD8+ T cells from blood. Regarding subset: CD45RO-CCR7+CD27+CD95- naive CD8+ T cells expressing CXCR3 (TNR3+). CDR3 region: CASSSPYGGGTDTQYF.